This T cell receptor (beta chain) was found in a study of CD8 T cells in Susac syndrome. The V end was cut by 1 base, the J end by 6 bases, with 10 bases between. The CDR3 is made up of 14 amino acids. CDR1 and CDR2 (germline): MGHRA, YSYEKL. About 0.5 to 1 ug RNA was reverse transcribed with random hexamers. MiXCR, applied by TCRdb to the immunoSEQ multiplex PCR reads, yields one record per CDR3 protein. Among about 190,000 distinct CDR3 sequences listed, around 95% were seen once. Sequencing was done on a sample of CD8+ T cells from PBMCs. The source of this sequence is a human donor with Susac syndrome. V and J are TRBV4-1 and TRBJ2-1; D is undetermined. The DNA of the CDR3 is TGCGCCAGCAGCCAAGTCCTCACTATCAATGAGCAGTTCTTC. This translates into CASSQVLTINEQFF.